One sample yielded the 17 T cell receptor beta chains listed below, sequenced in a study of blood T cell repertoires in COVID-19. Measured with immunoSEQ multiplex PCR; TCRdb has only the in-frame clones, and not every one. The sample shows about 390,000 clones, more than 75% of them seen only once. Sequencing was done on a sample of peripheral blood. These receptors all come from a woman aged 55 to 70 with COVID-19, enrolled during active disease.

The J gene is TRBJ1-2, the V gene TRBV12-2; the table calls TRBD1, which could not be checked here. TRBV12-2 counts as a pseudogene. There are 14 residues in the CDR3. The CDR3 loop is CASRFWGQTYGYTF. CDR3 bases: TGTGCAAGTCGCTTTTGGGGACAGACCTATGGCTACACCTTC.

This chain joins TRBV4-1 and TRBJ1-2; D ambiguous. CDR1 is MGHRA, CDR2 YSYEKL, per germline. The CDR3 contains 14 residues. Trimming cost V 1 base and J 2 bases, with 8 bases left between them. The CDR3: CASSQVGRNYGYTF. DNA for the CDR3: TGCGCCAGCAGCCAAGTCGGCAGGAACTATGGCTACACCTTC.

The chain couples TRBV18 to TRBJ2-1; the D gene is possibly TRBD2 (5 bases). The CDR3 loop spans 13 amino acids. Germline values: CDR1 KGHSH, CDR2 LQKENI. V lost 2 bases, J lost 8 bases, and 10 bases lay in between. CDR3 DNA sequence: TGTGCCAGCTCACCATGGAACGGGGATGAGCAGTTCTTC. Translated, it gives CASSPWNGDEQFF. The complete variable domain, with remaining parts taken from reference TRBV18 and TRBJ2-1, reads NAGVMQNPRHLVRRRGQEARLRCSPMKGHSHVYWYRQLPEEGLKFMVYLQKENIIDESGMPKERFSAEFPKEGPSILRIQQVVRGDSAAYFCASSPWNGDEQFFGPGTRLTVL.

This clone has a single count. The chain has TRBV5-4 and TRBJ1-1; tentatively, D is TRBD1 (6 bases). The V end was cut by 4 bases, the J end by 4 bases, with 20 bases between. CDR3 size: 16 residues. CDR1 is SGHNT and CDR2 is YYREEE in the germline V gene (reference sequence). The CDR3 bases are TGTGCCAGCAGCGCGCCCAGGGGACGAGGGAGCACTGAAGCTTTCTTT. Translation gives CASSAPRGRGSTEAFF.

The chain has TRBV12-5 and TRBJ1-1; 7 positions agree with TRBD1. V lost 2 bases to trimming and J lost 12 bases; unmatched junction nucleotides: 9. Germline V gives CDR1 LGHNT, CDR2 FRNRAP. CDR3 length: 13 residues. CDR3 loop: CASGLSGGDRTFF. CDR3 bases: TGTGCTAGTGGTTTGTCAGGGGGAGATAGAACTTTCTTT.

The genes are TRBV7-9 and TRBJ1-2; tentative D call: TRBD1 (5 bases). Trimming cost V 2 bases and J 4 bases, with 14 bases left between them. The CDR3 is 15 residues long. The germline gives CDR1 SEHNR, CDR2 FQNEAQ (reference sequence). As DNA, the CDR3 is TGTGCCAGCAGCTTAACAGGAACATCCTCCTATGGCTACACCTTC. This gives the protein CASSLTGTSSYGYTF.

The chain has TRBV30 and TRBJ1-2; 8 bases agree with TRBD1. Germline loops: CDR1 GTSNPN, CDR2 SVGIG (reference sequence). The CDR3 extends over 12 amino acids. The ends lost 2 bases at V and 6 bases at J; junction bases unmatched: 2. CDR3 sequence reads: CAWSPTGDGYTF. DNA of the CDR3: TGTGCCTGGAGTCCGACAGGGGATGGCTACACCTTC.

This chain connects TRBV6-5 to TRBJ2-1; 16 bases are shared with TRBD2. The CDR3 extends over 16 amino acids. Trimming took 4 bases from V and 9 from J; bases not matched to a gene: 6. Germline lookup yields CDR1 MNHEY and CDR2 SVGAGI. CDR3 in DNA: TGTGCCAGCAGTTCATCGGGACTAGCGGGGGGGGTTGAGCAGTTCTTC. Translation gives CASSSSGLAGGVEQFF.

The gene calls are TRBV7-8 and TRBJ1-3, with 10 bases lining up with TRBD1. V lost 5 bases and J lost 4; bases outside the gene matches: 8. The germline V gene has CDR1 SGHVS and CDR2 FQNEAQ. The CDR3 totals 16 residues. DNA for the CDR3: TGTGCCAGCAGCCAACTCGACAGGGGGCAAGGAAACACCATATATTTT. Its protein product is CASSQLDRGQGNTIYF.

Note on this clone: The same CDR3 arises from other DNA sequences in this sample as well. The rearrangement uses TRBV3-1 (or the pseudogene TRBV3-2) and TRBJ1-5, with D uncertain. Germline values: CDR1 LGHDT, CDR2 YNNKEL (reference sequence). Trimming pared 3 bases from V and 2 bases from J, leaving 5 bases between. The CDR3 runs to 13 residues. The CDR3 loop is CASSQGGNQPQHF. CDR3 coding DNA: TGTGCCAGCAGCCAGGGAGGCAATCAGCCCCAGCATTTT.

This clone has only one observation. The rearrangement uses TRBV2 and TRBJ2-7; the D is unclear. The CDR3 covers 16 residues. Trimming left V 8 bases short and J 3 bases short, with 23 bases between. CDR1 and CDR2 (germline): SNHLY, FYNNEI. In DNA, the CDR3 is TGTGCCAGCCGGCCAAATCCGACAAAGGCCCGCTACGAGCAGTACTTC. Translating gives CASRPNPTKARYEQYF.

The rearrangement uses TRBV9 and TRBJ2-7; TRBD1 agrees at 11 bases. The V segment lost 3 bases and the J segment 5 bases; nucleotides outside the gene matches: 4. CDR3 length equals 14 residues. Germline V gene lookup returns CDR1 SGDLS and CDR2 YYNGEE. The CDR3 nucleotides are TGTGCCAGCAGCGGGGGACAGGGGGGCGACGAGCAGTACTTC. Amino acids: CASSGGQGGDEQYF.

The rearrangement joins TRBV5-6 to TRBJ2-7, with 10 bases aligning to TRBD2. CDR3 length equals 16 residues. V lost 5 bases to trimming and J lost 1 base; unmatched junction nucleotides: 9. Germline V CDR1 and CDR2: SGHDT, YYEEEE. Written as DNA, the CDR3 is TGTGCCAGCAGTTTGAGCGGGGGGGCCGTTTCCTACGAGCAGTACTTC. Translated: CASSLSGGAVSYEQYF.

This chain joins TRBV4-1 and TRBJ2-2; D is perhaps TRBD2 (6 bases). The CDR3 is 14 amino acids. V was trimmed by 8 bases and J by 1 base, leaving 11 bases between them. CDR1 and CDR2 from the germline V gene are MGHRA and YSYEKL. This CDR3 is CASAGTRNTGELFF. CDR3 coding DNA: TGCGCCAGCGCCGGGACTCGGAACACCGGGGAGCTGTTTTTT.

This clone was detected only once. This chain uses TRBV2 with TRBJ1-1; 7 bases are a match to TRBD1. The length of the CDR3 is 14 residues. CDR1 is SNHLY and CDR2 is FYNNEI in the germline V gene. Trimming took 5 bases from V and 7 from J; bases not matched to a gene: 10. The CDR3 nucleotides read TGTGCCAGCAGTTCAGTACAGGGGTTCGGTGAAGCTTTCTTT. Translation gives CASSSVQGFGEAFF.

This clone has only one observation. The rearrangement links TRBV7-2 to TRBJ1-5; D call uncertain. The ends were cut back, 1 base at V and 6 bases at J, with 4 bases in the middle. CDR1 is SGHTA, CDR2 FQGNSA, per germline. The CDR3 runs 12 residues. CDR3 nucleotides: TGTGCCAGCAGCTTAGGGCCTCAGCCCCAGCATTTT. Protein sequence: CASSLGPQPQHF.

The chain employs TRBV2 and TRBJ1-2, with 10 positions matching TRBD1. Per the germline V gene, CDR1 is SNHLY and CDR2 is FYNNEI. This CDR3 has 13 residues. Unmatched junction bases numbered 4, after V lost 5 bases and J lost 7 bases. The CDR3 DNA follows: TGTGCCAGCAGTCGACAGGGGGCGCCTGGCTACACCTTC. It is translated as CASSRQGAPGYTF. Full variable domain (missing parts from reference TRBV2 and TRBJ1-2): EPEVTQTPSHQVTQMGQEVILRCVPISNHLYFYWYRQILGQKVEFLVSFYNNEISEKSEIFDDQFSVERPDGSNFTLKIRSTKLEDSAMYFCASSRQGAPGYTFGSGTRLTVV.